These 25 T cell receptor beta chains share one sample of origin, sequenced in a study of vaccination effects on CD4 cells after COVID-19. Expansion with viral peptide pools was applied to antigen-specific CD4+ T cells by the ViraFEST assay prior to sequencing. Once cultured for about 9 days, the cells underwent separation to obtain CD4+ T cells. Everyone in the study got two shots of either the BNT162b2 or mRNA-1273 vaccine. Their antigen targets remain unknown. TCRdb's table, derived via immunoSEQ multiplex PCR, lists solely in-frame clones and lacks some. This table holds nearly 30,000 clones, around 75% found once. The sequenced sample was CD4+ T cells from PBMCs cultured with SARS-CoV-2 spike peptides, obtained after COVID-19 vaccination. These receptors all come from a human donor who received a COVID-19 vaccine. Some clones in this sample may be carry-over from other donors' samples.

This chain links TRBV2 with TRBJ2-3, with D maybe TRBD2 (5 bases). This CDR3 spans 15 amino acids. Germline assignment: CDR1 SNHLY and CDR2 FYNNEI. The V end was cut by 8 bases, the J end by 0 bases, with 15 bases between. The CDR3 DNA follows: TGTGCCAGCCAACTAGATCGCCTTAGCACAGATACGCAGTATTTT. Its protein is CASQLDRLSTDTQYF.

This chain connects TRBV5-5 to TRBJ2-3; 11 positions agree with TRBD2. The CDR3 consists of 17 residues. The germline V gene has CDR1 SGHKS and CDR2 YYEKEE (reference sequence). The ends lost 4 bases at V and 2 bases at J; junction bases unmatched: 9. The CDR3 DNA reads as TGTGCCAGCAGCCGCGACTCTAGCGGGGGGTACACAGATACGCAGTATTTT. Protein sequence: CASSRDSSGGYTDTQYF.

This clone was observed once. The chain couples TRBV6-5 to TRBJ1-3, with 7 nucleotides matching TRBD1. This CDR3 is built from 15 residues. Trimming took 0 bases from V and 4 from J; bases not matched to a gene: 3. The germline CDR1 and CDR2 sequences are MNHEY and SVGAGI. CDR3 DNA sequence: TGTGCCAGCAGTTACTCGACAGGGCGCGGAAACACCATATATTTT. Residues: CASSYSTGRGNTIYF.

The chain is built from TRBV2 and TRBJ1-5; no reliable D call. Germline V CDR1 and CDR2: SNHLY, FYNNEI. There are 13 residues in the CDR3. Trimming removed 9 bases at V and 4 bases at J, with 13 bases between. Written as DNA, the CDR3 is TGTGCCAGTCATTCGGATGGAAATCAGCCCCAGCATTTT. It translates to CASHSDGNQPQHF.

The V gene is TRBV12-3 or TRBV12-4, the J gene TRBJ2-5, with D possibly matching TRBD1 (5 bases). The CDR3 covers 13 residues. V lost 3 bases, J lost 5 bases, and 10 bases lay in between. The CDR3 region is CASSFRVLETQYF. CDR3 nucleotides: TGTGCCAGCAGTTTCAGGGTTTTGGAGACCCAGTACTTC.

The J gene is TRBJ1-1, the V gene TRBV6-6; 7 bases fit TRBD1. Germline CDR1 is MNHNY and CDR2 is SVGAGI (reference sequence). With V trimmed by 8 bases and J by 9 bases, 6 bases remained unmatched. The CDR3 consists of 11 residues. Here the CDR3 DNA reads TGTGCCAGCCTGACAGGGTTTAAAGCTTTCTTT. It specifies CASLTGFKAFF.

CDR3 in DNA: TGCGCCAGCAGCCCCCGGGGGATAGGGGTGAACACTGAAGCTTTCTTT. As protein: CASSPRGIGVNTEAFF. The chain links TRBV5-1 to TRBJ1-1, with D possibly TRBD1 on 5 matching bases. The germline gives CDR1 SGHRS, CDR2 YFSETQ. The CDR3 extends over 16 amino acids. The germline V and J ends were trimmed by 4 bases and 0 bases, with 16 bases remaining between them.

The gene calls are TRBV12-3 or TRBV12-4 and TRBJ2-5, with D perhaps matching TRBD2 (5 bases). This CDR3 region has 13 residues. Trimming shortened V by 5 bases and J by 12 bases, and 19 bases separated the two germline ends. CDR3 in amino acids: CASSPTLGLSEYF. The CDR3 region has the DNA TGTGCCAGCAGTCCGACCCTCGGACTTAGCGAGTACTTC.

The genes are TRBV7-9 and TRBJ1-2; TRBD1 matches 9 bases. This CDR3 has 14 residues. Germline V gene sequence: CDR1 SEHNR, CDR2 FQNEAQ (reference sequence). J gave up 6 bases and V 5 bases, and 7 bases lay outside the gene matches. CDR3 in amino acids: CASSPQTGGNGYTF. The CDR3 nucleotides read TGTGCCAGCAGCCCCCAGACAGGGGGGAATGGCTACACCTTC. Drawing the rest from reference TRBV7-9 and TRBJ1-2, the complete variable domain is DTGVSQNPRHKITKRGQNVTFRCDPISEHNRLYWYRQTLGQGPEFLTYFQNEAQLEKSRLLSDRFSAERPKGSFSTLEIQRTEQGDSAMYLCASSPQTGGNGYTFGSGTRLTVV.

This clone is labeled as medium-sized. The rearrangement joins TRBV4-1 to TRBJ2-6, with D possibly matching TRBD1 (6 bases). CDR3 length: 17 amino acids. V gave up 2 bases and J gave up 0 bases, with 11 bases separating them. CDR1 and CDR2 from the germline V gene are MGHRA and YSYEKL. The CDR3 region has the DNA TGCGCCAGCAGCCAATCTACAGGGAGCTCTGGGGCCAACGTCCTGACTTTC. Translating gives CASSQSTGSSGANVLTF.

CDR3 residues: CASSEDVLSRYNSPLHF. CDR3 DNA: TGTGCCAGCAGTGAAGATGTTCTATCCAGGTATAATTCACCCCTCCACTTT. The chain carries TRBV6-1 and TRBJ1-6, with D unresolved. The CDR3 loop spans 17 amino acids. CDR1 is MNHNS and CDR2 is SASEGT in the germline V gene. V was pared by 1 base and J by 4 bases, with 14 bases between.

This chain connects TRBV10-3 to TRBJ2-3, with D perhaps assigned TRBD1 or TRBD2 (5 bases each). The CDR3 totals 18 residues. From germline, CDR1 is ENHRY and CDR2 SYGVKD. Trimming took 2 bases from V and 0 from J, leaving 18 bases between them. DNA for the CDR3: TGTGCCATCAGTGAGCCCAGACTACAGGACCTTAGCACAGATACGCAGTATTTT. This translates into CAISEPRLQDLSTDTQYF.

The CDR3 here is CASSEEVVNIQYF. The CDR3 nucleotides read TGTGCCAGCAGTGAAGAGGTAGTAAACATTCAGTACTTC. V is TRBV2 and J is TRBJ2-4, with D unclear. V was cut by 1 base and J by 6 bases, with 7 bases left in between. The CDR3 has 13 amino acids. Germline-derived CDR1 and CDR2 are SNHLY and FYNNEI.

V is TRBV24-1 and J is TRBJ2-3; D unresolved. CDR3 length: 13 amino acids. The germline gives CDR1 KGHDR, CDR2 SFDVKD. Between the trimmed V and J ends, which lost 3 bases and 8 bases, there was a span of 11 bases. The CDR3 region is CATSDSIPGTQYF. CDR3 DNA sequence: TGTGCCACCAGTGATAGCATCCCCGGTACGCAGTATTTT.

The J gene is TRBJ2-2, the V gene TRBV5-6, with 9 bases lining up with TRBD2. V dropped 4 bases and J dropped 3; count of bases not matched to a gene: 4. In germline, CDR1 is SGHDT, CDR2 YYEEEE. CDR3 length equals 15 residues. The CDR3 nucleotides are TGTGCCAGCAGCCCTAGCGGGGAGTACACCGGGGAGCTGTTTTTT. Its translation: CASSPSGEYTGELFF.

The genes are TRBV9 and TRBJ2-3, with D possibly matching TRBD2 (6 bases). The germline V gene has CDR1 SGDLS and CDR2 YYNGEE. V lost 2 bases and J 2 bases, leaving 9 bases between the germline ends. The CDR3 has 14 amino acids. The CDR3 DNA follows: TGTGCCAGCAGCGTCGGCGGGGACACAGATACGCAGTATTTT. This encodes CASSVGGDTDTQYF.

The J gene is TRBJ2-5, the V gene TRBV5-1; 9 bases fit TRBD1. The germline gives CDR1 SGHRS, CDR2 YFSETQ. This CDR3 is built from 15 residues. The ends lost 2 bases at V and 1 base at J; junction bases unmatched: 3. CDR3 coding DNA: TGCGCCAGCAGCTTCATGACAGGGGGCCAAGAGACCCAGTACTTC. This sequence encodes CASSFMTGGQETQYF.

This clone was counted a single time. This chain connects TRBV7-6 to TRBJ2-7; 11 bases are shared with TRBD1. The germline CDR1 and CDR2 sequences are SGHVS and FNYEAQ. There are 16 residues in the CDR3. The V segment lost 4 bases and the J segment 1 base; nucleotides outside the gene matches: 6. DNA of the CDR3: TGTGCCAGCAGCTCCCCGGGACAGGGGGTTTCCTACGAGCAGTACGTC. Translation: CASSSPGQGVSYEQYV.

This clone has only one observation. The chain couples TRBV7-2 to TRBJ1-4, with 7 bases matching TRBD1. This CDR3 spans 16 amino acids. The V and J ends lost 5 bases and 0 bases, in that order; junction bases with no gene match: 6. Germline V CDR1 and CDR2: SGHTA, FQGNSA. For the CDR3, the DNA is TGTGCCAGCAGCGCGGGACAGCTCGCAACTAATGAAAAACTGTTTTTT. Translation gives CASSAGQLATNEKLFF.

The sample holds a few counts of this clone. The gene calls are TRBV5-6 and TRBJ2-7; D remains ambiguous. Trimming shortened V by 4 bases and J by 0 bases, and 11 bases separated the two germline ends. The CDR3 spans 14 residues. Germline values: CDR1 SGHDT, CDR2 YYEEEE. This chain's CDR3 is CASSPRTSSYEQYV. In DNA, the CDR3 is TGTGCCAGCAGCCCCCGGACGAGCTCCTACGAGCAGTACGTC.

The gene calls are TRBV12-2 and TRBJ2-3; whether TRBD2, the table's D call, matches the DNA was not checked. TRBV12-2 counts as a pseudogene. The CDR3 is 18 residues long. The DNA of the CDR3 is TGTGCAAGTCGCTTAGCGCGGACTAGCGGGGCCCTGACAGATACGCAGTATTTT. Its translation is CASRLARTSGALTDTQYF.

This clone has a handful of counts. The rearrangement uses TRBV6-5 and TRBJ1-4, with D possibly matching TRBD1 (5 bases). With 8 bases removed from V and 2 bases from J, the gap between germline ends came to 12 bases. This CDR3 is built from 14 residues. CDR1 MNHEY and CDR2 SVGAGI come from the germline V gene. CDR3 sequence (DNA): TGTGCCAGCCGCCGGGACGTCACTAATGAAAAACTGTTTTTT. Encoded protein: CASRRDVTNEKLFF.

The chain couples TRBV5-1 to TRBJ2-4; D is perhaps TRBD1 (7 bases). V lost 4 bases and J 0 bases, leaving 26 bases between the germline ends. Per germline, CDR1 SGHRS and CDR2 YFSETQ. This CDR3 contains 20 residues. The CDR3 loop reads CASSPEGASGRFIAKNIQYF. The CDR3 DNA reads TGCGCCAGCAGCCCAGAGGGGGCGAGCGGGCGCTTTATAGCCAAAAACATTCAGTACTTC. Full variable domain (remainder filled in from reference TRBV5-1 and TRBJ2-4): KAGVTQTPRYLIKTRGQQVTLSCSPISGHRSVSWYQQTPGQGLQFLFEYFSETQRNKGNFPGRFSGRQFSNSRSEMNVSTLELGDSALYLCASSPEGASGRFIAKNIQYFGAGTRLSVL.

The V and J genes are TRBV5-1 and TRBJ2-5, with D tentatively TRBD1 (6 bases). V shed 1 base and J shed 7 bases, with 17 bases lying between them. The CDR3 contains 15 residues. The V gene's germline CDR1 is SGHRS and CDR2 YFSETQ. CDR3 in DNA: TGCGCCAGCAGCTTGACGGCAGGGGATGAGGGGACCCAGTACTTC. Translation: CASSLTAGDEGTQYF.

V and J are TRBV4-3 and TRBJ1-4, with D hard to call. V lost 5 bases and J 2 bases, leaving 12 bases between the germline ends. Germline values: CDR1 LGHNA, CDR2 YSLEER. This CDR3 has 15 residues. The CDR3 sequence: CASSYNGVTNEKLFF. The CDR3 nucleotides are TGCGCCAGCAGCTATAATGGGGTTACTAATGAAAAACTGTTTTTT.